The rows below give T cell receptor beta chains drawn from one sample of a study of blood T cell repertoires in COVID-19. Repertoires were generated with immunoSEQ multiplex PCR, while TCRdb's copy carries only in-frame clones and drops some. This table holds 300,000 to 400,000 clones, roughly 90% found once. Material for sequencing was peripheral blood. These receptors were collected from a woman aged 25 to 39 with COVID-19, enrolled during active disease. CDR3s include the opening cysteine and the closing phenylalanine or tryptophan. A D gene is named only where the DNA matches it firmly. Rows may omit the clone size; those that give it use once, few, many or a size class.

J gene: TRBJ2-1; clone size: few; V gene: TRBV18; D gene: TRBD1; CDR3 protein: CASSRGTGGFDEQFF; CDR3 DNA: TGTGCCAGCTCACGAGGGACAGGGGGCTTCGATGAGCAGTTCTTC
J gene: TRBJ2-7; clone size: NA; V gene: TRBV28; D gene: NA; CDR3 protein: CASSWGDGFYEQYF; CDR3 DNA: TGTGCCAGCAGCTGGGGGGACGGATTCTACGAGCAGTACTTC
J gene: TRBJ1-1; clone size: NA; V gene: TRBV25-1; D gene: NA; CDR3 protein: CASSDRGRTEAFF; CDR3 DNA: TGTGCCAGCAGTGATCGTGGCAGAACTGAAGCTTTCTTT
J gene: TRBJ2-1; clone size: NA; V gene: TRBV6-2/TRBV6-3; D gene: TRBD2; CDR3 protein: CASSYSGTSGVYNEQFF; CDR3 DNA: TGTGCCAGCAGTTACTCGGGGACTAGCGGGGTTTACAATGAGCAGTTCTTC
J gene: TRBJ2-1; clone size: NA; V gene: TRBV4-2; D gene: TRBD2; CDR3 protein: CASSQMWTSGENNEQFF; CDR3 DNA: TGTGCCAGCAGCCAAATGTGGACTAGCGGAGAGAACAATGAGCAGTTCTTC
J gene: TRBJ2-5; clone size: NA; V gene: TRBV2; D gene: TRBD1; CDR3 protein: CASSRQGRFPETQYF; CDR3 DNA: TGTGCCAGCAGTAGACAGGGACGGTTTCCAGAGACCCAGTACTTC
J gene: TRBJ1-6; clone size: NA; V gene: TRBV6-2/TRBV6-3; D gene: TRBD1; CDR3 protein: CASSYPGQGRSSYNSPLHF; CDR3 DNA: TGTGCCAGCAGTTACCCCGGACAGGGGCGAAGCTCCTATAATTCACCCCTCCACTTT
J gene: TRBJ2-5; clone size: NA; V gene: TRBV7-9; D gene: NA; CDR3 protein: CASSQSGSTETQYF; CDR3 DNA: TGTGCCAGCAGCCAGTCAGGGTCTACGGAGACCCAGTACTTC
J gene: TRBJ1-3; clone size: NA; V gene: TRBV19; D gene: NA; CDR3 protein: CASSPQGTGNTIYF; CDR3 DNA: TGTGCCAGTAGTCCTCAGGGGACTGGAAACACCATATATTTT
J gene: TRBJ2-7; clone size: once; V gene: TRBV29-1; D gene: TRBD2; CDR3 protein: CSAKRGAGGEQYF; CDR3 DNA: TGCAGCGCTAAAAGAGGGGCGGGGGGCGAGCAGTACTTC
J gene: TRBJ1-4; clone size: NA; V gene: TRBV25-1; D gene: NA; CDR3 protein: CASGQSRNEKLFF; CDR3 DNA: TGTGCCAGCGGACAGAGCCGTAATGAAAAACTGTTTTTT
J gene: TRBJ1-2; clone size: once; V gene: TRBV2; D gene: NA; CDR3 protein: CASSATGLGGYTF; CDR3 DNA: TGTGCCAGCAGCGCAACAGGGTTGGGTGGCTACACCTTC
J gene: TRBJ2-7; clone size: NA; V gene: TRBV25-1; D gene: TRBD1; CDR3 protein: CASSDDRGNPYEQYF; CDR3 DNA: TGTGCCAGCAGTGACGACAGGGGGAACCCCTACGAGCAGTACTTC
J gene: TRBJ2-2; clone size: NA; V gene: TRBV18; D gene: NA; CDR3 protein: CASSPGPGTGELFF; CDR3 DNA: TGTGCCAGCTCACCAGGTCCGGGGACCGGGGAGCTGTTTTTT
J gene: TRBJ2-1; clone size: NA; V gene: TRBV5-1; D gene: TRBD1; CDR3 protein: CASSLGGDRLNNEQFF; CDR3 DNA: TGCGCCAGCAGCTTGGGAGGGGACAGGCTGAACAATGAGCAGTTCTTC
J gene: TRBJ2-2; clone size: NA; V gene: TRBV5-1; D gene: NA; CDR3 protein: CASLPGANTGELFF; CDR3 DNA: TGCGCCAGCCTCCCGGGAGCGAACACCGGGGAGCTGTTTTTT
J gene: TRBJ1-2; clone size: NA; V gene: TRBV5-6; D gene: TRBD1; CDR3 protein: CASSTGGYGYTF; CDR3 DNA: TGTGCCAGCAGCACAGGGGGCTATGGCTACACCTTC
J gene: TRBJ1-2; clone size: NA; V gene: TRBV29-1; D gene: TRBD1; CDR3 protein: CSVEDPRTGSSGYTF; CDR3 DNA: TGCAGCGTTGAAGATCCCAGGACAGGGTCGTCTGGCTACACCTTC
J gene: TRBJ1-1; clone size: NA; V gene: TRBV6-4; D gene: TRBD1; CDR3 protein: CASRAGQKNTEAFF; CDR3 DNA: TGTGCCAGCAGGGCGGGACAGAAGAACACTGAAGCTTTCTTT
J gene: TRBJ1-1; clone size: few; V gene: TRBV7-2; D gene: NA; CDR3 protein: CASSLDSGAPRTEAFF; CDR3 DNA: TGTGCCAGCAGCTTAGACTCAGGGGCCCCTCGCACTGAAGCTTTCTTT
J gene: TRBJ1-6; clone size: NA; V gene: TRBV28; D gene: NA; CDR3 protein: CASEVETGSYNSPLHF; CDR3 DNA: TGTGCCAGCGAGGTGGAAACAGGCTCCTATAATTCACCCCTCCACTTT